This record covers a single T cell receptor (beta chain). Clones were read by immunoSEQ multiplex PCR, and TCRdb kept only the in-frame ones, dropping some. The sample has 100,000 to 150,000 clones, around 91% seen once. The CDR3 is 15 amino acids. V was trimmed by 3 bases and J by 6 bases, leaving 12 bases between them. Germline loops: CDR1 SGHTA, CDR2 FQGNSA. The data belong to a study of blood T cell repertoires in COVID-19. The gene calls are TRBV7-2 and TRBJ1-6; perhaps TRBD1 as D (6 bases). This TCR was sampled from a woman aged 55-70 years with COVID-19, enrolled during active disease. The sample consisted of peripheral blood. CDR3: CASSFRGHPNSPLHF. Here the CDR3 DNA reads TGTGCCAGCAGCTTTAGGGGACACCCTAATTCACCCCTCCACTTT.